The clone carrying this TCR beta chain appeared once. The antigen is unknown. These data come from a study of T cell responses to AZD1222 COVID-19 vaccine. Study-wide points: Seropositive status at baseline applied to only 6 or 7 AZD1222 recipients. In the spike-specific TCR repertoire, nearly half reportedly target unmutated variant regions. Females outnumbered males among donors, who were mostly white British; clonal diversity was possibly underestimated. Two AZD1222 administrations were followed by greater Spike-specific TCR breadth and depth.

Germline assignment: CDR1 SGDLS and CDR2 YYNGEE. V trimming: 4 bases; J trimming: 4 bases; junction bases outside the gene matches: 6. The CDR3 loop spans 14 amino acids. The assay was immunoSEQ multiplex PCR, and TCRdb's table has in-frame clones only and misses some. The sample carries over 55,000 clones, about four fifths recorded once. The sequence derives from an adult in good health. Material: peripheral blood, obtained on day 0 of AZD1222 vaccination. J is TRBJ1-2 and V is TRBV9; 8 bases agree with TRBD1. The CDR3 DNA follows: TGTGCCAGCAGCCCCCGACAGGGGACCTATGGCTACACCTTC. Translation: CASSPRQGTYGYTF.